This TCR beta chain appears in the sequencing data of a study of regulatory T cells in long-lasting Graves disease. Study-wide background: For a period under 3 months, newly diagnosed Graves' patients had taken antithyroid drugs. Findings of the study overall: Relative to new patients (roughly 970), persistent patients exhibited greater sharing of public clonotypes (approximately 2,700). Persistent Graves' patients possessed reduced TCR diversity relative to recently diagnosed ones.

Worth noting for this clonotype: Its antigen is not known.

Time point specified: newly diagnosed GD, antithyroid drugs for less than 3 months. TCR sequences were obtained from RNA taken from PBMCs. HTBI primers from iRepertoire and Arm-PCR of CDR3 regions yielded the TCR beta libraries. TCRdb reprocessed the multiplex PCR reads with MiXCR, giving one entry per CDR3 protein. The sample shows around 450,000 distinct CDR3 sequences, about 15% of them seen only once. The same specimen was also included in a second study, on T cells in Graves' hyperthyroidism and ophthalmopathy. That publication notes: Blood also carried most thyroid clonotypes expanded above 0.001.

The clonotype originates from a woman in her 30s with Graves disease. The sample in question was peripheral blood mononuclear cells (PBMCs), obtained at new diagnosis, from a patient treated with antithyroid drugs.

This CDR3 reads CATSNRDKFTGELFF. CDR3 bases: TGTGCCACCAGCAACCGGGACAAATTTACCGGGGAGCTGTTTTTT. The rearrangement uses TRBV15 and TRBJ2-2; D is possibly TRBD1 (6 bases). Germline values: CDR1 LNHNV, CDR2 YYDKDF (reference sequence). The CDR3 has 15 residues. Deletions cut 4 bases from V and 5 bases from J, with 14 bases between.